This T cell receptor (beta chain) comes out of a study of patients and donors after allogeneic stem cell transplantation. Via MiXCR, TCRdb re-called the RT-PCR reads, giving one row per CDR3 protein. The sample holds about 90,000 distinct CDR3 sequences, 45% to 50% seen once. This clonotype originated in a human donor who was either an allogeneic HSCT recipient or a stem cell or donor lymphocyte infusion donor (not recorded which). It is not recorded whose cells these are; they may come from a transplant donor. The sample was blood, either unsorted or a sorted T cell fraction (not recorded which).

CDR3 sequence (DNA): TGTGCCAGCAGCCAAGATATGATTTTAGGGGCCTACGAGCAGTACTTC. Amino acids: CASSQDMILGAYEQYF. V and J are TRBV4-2 and TRBJ2-7, with D possibly being TRBD1 (5 bases). The CDR3 length is 16 residues. The ends were cut back, 0 bases at V and 2 bases at J, with 14 bases in the middle. CDR1 and CDR2 from the germline V gene are LGHNA and YNFKEQ.